This is a list of T cell receptor beta chains from one sample in a study of blood T cell repertoires in COVID-19. Measured with immunoSEQ multiplex PCR; TCRdb has only the in-frame clones, and not every one. This table has around 360,000 clones, 80% to 90% appearing once. The sequencing input was peripheral blood. The receptors derive from a woman aged 25 to 45 with COVID-19, enrolled during active disease. Each CDR3 is given with its conserved first and last residue. The D gene is left open where the match is weak. Rows give clone size only sometimes, using once, few, many, or a class for an expanded clone.

CDR3: CASSQTRGEQYF
DNA: TGTGCCAGTAGCCAAACACGCGGCGAGCAGTACTTC
size: -
V: TRBV19
J: TRBJ2-7
D: -

CDR3: CASGGTGGHQPQHF
DNA: TGTGCCAGCGGGGGAACAGGGGGCCATCAGCCCCAGCATTTT
size: -
V: TRBV28
J: TRBJ1-5
D: TRBD1

CDR3: CSASPDRYQPQHF
DNA: TGCAGTGCTAGTCCGGACAGGTATCAGCCCCAGCATTTT
size: -
V: TRBV20-1
J: TRBJ1-5
D: TRBD1

CDR3: CASSPPDRGGVSNQPQHF
DNA: TGTGCCAGCTCACCACCGGACAGGGGAGGGGTCAGCAATCAGCCCCAGCATTTT
size: -
V: TRBV18
J: TRBJ1-5
D: TRBD1

CDR3: CAINTGGPLNEQFF
DNA: TGTGCCATCAATACAGGGGGACCCCTCAATGAGCAGTTCTTC
size: once
V: TRBV10-3
J: TRBJ2-1
D: TRBD1

CDR3: CASSEFTGALASSYNSPLHF
DNA: TGTGCCAGCAGTGAGTTTACCGGGGCCCTAGCGAGCTCCTATAATTCACCCCTCCACTTT
size: -
V: TRBV6-1
J: TRBJ1-6
D: -

CDR3: CASSQGTYSYEQYF
DNA: TGTGCCAGCAGCCAAGGGACTTACTCCTACGAGCAGTACTTC
size: few
V: TRBV3-1/TRBV3-2
J: TRBJ2-7
D: -

CDR3: CATGVTTGELFF
DNA: TGTGCCACAGGGGTTACCACCGGGGAGCTGTTTTTT
size: many
V: TRBV27
J: TRBJ2-2
D: -

CDR3: CASSSGTGVKGNYGYTF
DNA: TGCGCCAGCAGCTCCGGGACAGGGGTAAAGGGGAACTATGGCTACACCTTC
size: -
V: TRBV5-1
J: TRBJ1-2
D: TRBD1

CDR3: CAWSLGLAGRVPSSYNEQFF
DNA: TGTGCCTGGAGTCTTGGACTAGCGGGACGGGTCCCCAGCTCCTACAATGAGCAGTTCTTC
size: -
V: TRBV30
J: TRBJ2-1
D: TRBD2

CDR3: CASSPVLTSEQTLGNEQFF
DNA: TGTGCCAGCAGCCCTGTTTTGACTAGCGAACAGACACTTGGAAATGAGCAGTTCTTC
size: -
V: TRBV3-1/TRBV3-2
J: TRBJ2-1
D: TRBD2

CDR3: CASSVGGISYEQYF
DNA: TGTGCCAGCAGCGTCGGGGGTATCTCCTACGAGCAGTACTTC
size: few
V: TRBV9
J: TRBJ2-7
D: -

CDR3: CASSGLAGEGGELFF
DNA: TGTGCCAGCAGTGGACTAGCGGGAGAGGGCGGGGAGCTGTTTTTT
size: -
V: TRBV2
J: TRBJ2-2
D: TRBD2

CDR3: CAWSVSGGLANVLTF
DNA: TGTGCCTGGAGTGTTTCGGGTGGACTGGCCAACGTCCTGACTTTC
size: -
V: TRBV30
J: TRBJ2-6
D: -

CDR3: CASSPGLAGVGEQYF
DNA: TGTGCCAGCAGCCCGGGACTAGCGGGAGTAGGGGAGCAGTACTTC
size: -
V: TRBV7-9
J: TRBJ2-7
D: TRBD2

CDR3: CASSYSRFQGAYEQYF
DNA: TGTGCCAGCAGTTACTCGAGATTTCAGGGGGCCTACGAGCAGTACTTC
size: -
V: TRBV6-5
J: TRBJ2-7
D: TRBD1

CDR3: CASSDGLTDTQYF
DNA: TGTGCCAGCAGTGATGGCCTCACAGATACGCAGTATTTT
size: -
V: TRBV2
J: TRBJ2-3
D: -

CDR3: CSSQGAYEQYF
DNA: TGCAGTTCCCAGGGTGCCTACGAGCAGTACTTC
size: -
V: TRBV20-1
J: TRBJ2-7
D: -

CDR3: CASSPDYAVFTQYF
DNA: TGTGCCAGCAGCCCCGACTACGCCGTTTTTACGCAGTATTTT
size: -
V: TRBV3-1/TRBV3-2
J: TRBJ2-3
D: -

CDR3: CASSQDWKGMQPQHF
DNA: TGCGCCAGCAGCCAAGATTGGAAGGGGATGCAGCCCCAGCATTTT
size: -
V: TRBV4-1
J: TRBJ1-5
D: -

CDR3: CASSSLGEVYGYTF
DNA: TGTGCCAGCAGTTCCTTGGGGGAGGTCTATGGCTACACCTTC
size: -
V: TRBV27
J: TRBJ1-2
D: -

CDR3: CASSHWISGARAFF
DNA: TGCGCCAGCAGCCACTGGATATCAGGGGCCCGGGCTTTCTTT
size: -
V: TRBV4-1
J: TRBJ1-1
D: -

CDR3: CSVTGVAEQYF
DNA: TGCAGCGTTACAGGGGTGGCCGAGCAGTACTTC
size: once
V: TRBV29-1
J: TRBJ2-7
D: TRBD1

CDR3: CASSSEGQGAEGYTF
DNA: TGTGCCAGCAGTTCGGAGGGACAGGGGGCGGAGGGCTACACCTTC
size: -
V: TRBV28
J: TRBJ1-2
D: TRBD1

CDR3: CASSWTSQTGELFF
DNA: TGTGCCAGCAGCTGGACTAGCCAAACCGGGGAGCTGTTTTTT
size: -
V: TRBV7-3
J: TRBJ2-2
D: TRBD2

CDR3: CAGLQGGNYGYTF
DNA: TGTGCTGGCCTTCAGGGGGGAAACTATGGCTACACCTTC
size: -
V: TRBV30
J: TRBJ1-2
D: TRBD1

CDR3: CASSESRLSSSYNEQFF
DNA: TGCGCCAGCAGTGAGTCTCGCCTCTCGAGCTCCTACAATGAGCAGTTCTTC
size: once
V: TRBV10-1
J: TRBJ2-1
D: -

CDR3: CASSPLATVENEQFF
DNA: TGTGCCAGCAGCCCGCTAGCAACGGTAGAAAATGAGCAGTTCTTC
size: -
V: TRBV3-1/TRBV3-2
J: TRBJ2-1
D: -

CDR3: CASSPHRANEKLFF
DNA: TGCGCCAGCAGCCCCCACAGGGCTAATGAAAAACTGTTTTTT
size: -
V: TRBV5-1
J: TRBJ1-4
D: -

CDR3: CAIQGQLSYEQYF
DNA: TGTGCCATCCAGGGACAACTATCCTACGAGCAGTACTTC
size: -
V: TRBV10-3
J: TRBJ2-7
D: -

CDR3: CASSGQASEQYF
DNA: TGCGCCAGCAGTGGGCAGGCCTCCGAGCAGTACTTC
size: -
V: TRBV4-1
J: TRBJ2-7
D: -

CDR3: CAWSVQSGNTIYF
DNA: TGTGCCTGGAGTGTACAGTCTGGAAACACCATATATTTT
size: -
V: TRBV30
J: TRBJ1-3
D: -

CDR3: CASGEGGAYEQYF
DNA: TGTGCCAGCGGGGAAGGGGGAGCCTACGAGCAGTACTTC
size: once
V: TRBV28
J: TRBJ2-7
D: -

CDR3: CASSYRGFLGQPPETQYF
DNA: TGTGCCAGCAGTTATCGCGGGTTCCTAGGACAGCCCCCAGAGACCCAGTACTTC
size: -
V: TRBV6-2/TRBV6-3
J: TRBJ2-5
D: -

CDR3: CASSPETADYNSPLHF
DNA: TGTGCCAGCTCACCGGAGACCGCTGACTATAATTCACCCCTCCACTTT
size: -
V: TRBV18
J: TRBJ1-6
D: -

CDR3: CASSQASGRLDEQFF
DNA: TGCGCCAGCAGCCAAGCTAGCGGGAGACTTGATGAGCAGTTCTTC
size: -
V: TRBV4-3
J: TRBJ2-1
D: TRBD2

CDR3: CASSLWTGTSGITDTQYF
DNA: TGTGCCAGCAGTTTATGGACCGGGACTAGCGGGATCACAGATACGCAGTATTTT
size: -
V: TRBV28
J: TRBJ2-3
D: TRBD2

CDR3: CATSDFGGSAGEQFF
DNA: TGTGCCACCAGTGATTTTGGCGGGAGCGCCGGGGAGCAGTTCTTC
size: once
V: TRBV24-1
J: TRBJ2-1
D: TRBD2

CDR3: CASSPMERVNTGELFF
DNA: TGTGCCAGCTCACCAATGGAGCGGGTGAACACCGGGGAGCTGTTTTTT
size: -
V: TRBV18
J: TRBJ2-2
D: -

CDR3: CASSQATGQSYGYTF
DNA: TGCGCCAGCAGCCAAGCTACAGGACAAAGCTATGGCTACACCTTC
size: -
V: TRBV4-1
J: TRBJ1-2
D: -

CDR3: CASSLGGAGGPSEQYF
DNA: TGTGCCAGCAGCTTGGGGGGAGCGGGAGGGCCCTCCGAGCAGTACTTC
size: -
V: TRBV7-9
J: TRBJ2-7
D: TRBD2

CDR3: CASSYRGLGDTQYF
DNA: TGTGCCAGCAGCTACAGGGGACTAGGAGATACGCAGTATTTT
size: -
V: TRBV14
J: TRBJ2-3
D: -

CDR3: CASSPDSLGSTDTQYF
DNA: TGTGCCAGCAGCCCGGATTCGTTGGGGAGCACGGATACGCAGTATTTT
size: -
V: TRBV3-1/TRBV3-2
J: TRBJ2-3
D: -

CDR3: CASSLAGDRAYNEQFF
DNA: TGCGCCAGCAGCTTGGCCGGGGACAGAGCCTACAATGAGCAGTTCTTC
size: -
V: TRBV5-1
J: TRBJ2-1
D: TRBD1

CDR3: CASSLGQGAADTQYF
DNA: TGTGCCAGCAGCTTAGGACAGGGGGCAGCAGATACGCAGTATTTT
size: -
V: TRBV7-9
J: TRBJ2-3
D: TRBD1

CDR3: CASSFIGLSRAGELFF
DNA: TGTGCCAGCAGCTTTATCGGACTATCTCGGGCCGGGGAGCTGTTTTTT
size: -
V: TRBV7-9
J: TRBJ2-2
D: -

CDR3: CASSQSIGTQYF
DNA: TGTGCCAGCAGCCAGAGTATTGGTACGCAGTATTTT
size: -
V: TRBV3-1/TRBV3-2
J: TRBJ2-3
D: -

CDR3: CASSPFPGRNQPQHF
DNA: TGTGCCAGTAGCCCGTTCCCGGGTCGCAATCAGCCCCAGCATTTT
size: -
V: TRBV19
J: TRBJ1-5
D: -

CDR3: CASSSQGLKTQYF
DNA: TGTGCCAGCAGTTCACAGGGGTTGAAGACCCAGTACTTC
size: -
V: TRBV6-2/TRBV6-3
J: TRBJ2-5
D: TRBD1